Listed below are T cell receptor beta chains from one sample, sequenced in a study of blood T cell repertoires in COVID-19. Repertoires were generated with immunoSEQ multiplex PCR, while TCRdb's copy carries only in-frame clones and drops some. Among tens of thousands of clones listed, 70% to 90% were seen once. Source material: peripheral blood. The receptor set was obtained from a woman aged 80 or older in a cohort sampled during active or convalescent COVID-19. The CDR3 runs from the conserved cysteine through the conserved F or W. A D gene is named only where the DNA matches it firmly. Clone sizes are given selectively: once, few, many, or a class where the clone is expanded.

NA	TRBD1	TRBV25-1	14	TRBJ2-7	CASSPGTGVYEQYF	TGTGCCAGCAGCCCCGGGACAGGGGTTTACGAGCAGTACTTC
NA	NA	TRBV7-2	14	TRBJ1-1	CASSLYGWNTEAFF	TGTGCCAGCAGCTTATACGGGTGGAACACTGAAGCTTTCTTT
NA	NA	TRBV27	11	TRBJ2-7	CASMGGGEQYF	TGTGCCAGCATGGGCGGAGGGGAGCAGTACTTC
NA	TRBD1	TRBV2	15	TRBJ2-1	CASRIRDRTYNEQFF	TGTGCCAGCAGGATCCGGGACAGGACCTACAATGAGCAGTTCTTC
NA	TRBD1	TRBV24-1	14	TRBJ1-2	CATSDTGGDYGYTF	TGTGCCACCAGTGATACAGGGGGGGACTATGGCTACACCTTC
NA	TRBD1	TRBV5-1	15	TRBJ1-6	CASSTPEGARSPLHF	TGCGCCAGCAGCACCCCCGAGGGGGCTCGCTCACCCCTCCACTTT
NA	NA	TRBV2	13	TRBJ2-2	CASSATNTGELFF	TGTGCCAGCAGTGCGACTAACACCGGGGAGCTGTTTTTT
once	TRBD2	TRBV27	14	TRBJ2-1	CASKPAGGPGEQFF	TGTGCCAGCAAACCTGCGGGAGGGCCCGGTGAGCAGTTCTTC
NA	TRBD1	TRBV27	15	TRBJ1-2	CASSLLGQGAGGYTF	TGTGCCAGCAGTTTATTGGGACAGGGGGCGGGTGGCTACACCTTC
NA	NA	TRBV21-1	17	TRBJ2-1	CASSKKDVAGLYNEQFF	TGTGCCAGCAGCAAAAAGGATGTAGCGGGACTATACAATGAGCAGTTCTTC
NA	NA	TRBV5-4	16	TRBJ2-2	CASSLSPTANTGELFF	TGTGCCAGCAGCTTGAGTCCCACTGCGAACACCGGGGAGCTGTTTTTT
NA	NA	TRBV20-1	11	TRBJ2-5	CSARQTGTQYF	TGCAGTGCTCGGCAGACTGGGACCCAGTACTTC
NA	NA	TRBV10-1	14	TRBJ1-3	CARNQGFSGNTIYF	TGCGCCAGGAATCAGGGTTTCTCTGGAAACACCATATATTTT
NA	TRBD1	TRBV2	15	TRBJ1-1	CASNLEGGRNTEAFF	TGTGCCAGCAATTTAGAAGGGGGCCGCAACACTGAAGCTTTCTTT
NA	NA	TRBV11-3	15	TRBJ2-1	CASSLEPLTYNEQFF	TGTGCCAGCAGCTTAGAGCCCCTAACCTACAATGAGCAGTTCTTC
few	NA	TRBV27	16	TRBJ1-1	CASSFRGNADPLGAFF	TGTGCCAGCAGTTTTCGGGGAAATGCGGATCCCCTAGGAGCTTTCTTT
NA	NA	TRBV21-1	14	TRBJ2-3	CASSKVRDSDTQYF	TGTGCCAGCAGCAAAGTTCGGGACTCAGATACGCAGTATTTT
NA	TRBD2	TRBV5-1	17	TRBJ2-7	CASSLDASGHSSYEQYF	TGCGCCAGCAGCTTGGATGCTAGCGGGCATAGCTCCTACGAGCAGTACTTC
NA	NA	TRBV7-8	15	TRBJ2-2	CASSFGGGNTGELFF	TGTGCCAGCAGCTTCGGGGGAGGGAACACCGGGGAGCTGTTTTTT
few	NA	TRBV7-2	13	TRBJ2-1	CASSETRGELTIF	TGTGCCAGCAGCGAGACCAGGGGAGAATTGACGATCTTC
few	NA	TRBV9	15	TRBJ1-6	CASSVGGRVPSPLHF	TGTGCCAGCAGCGTTGGGGGCAGGGTGCCTTCACCCCTCCACTTT
NA	TRBD1	TRBV28	16	TRBJ1-5	CASSSLRQGPNQPQHF	TGTGCCAGCAGTTCCCTCAGACAGGGACCCAATCAGCCCCAGCATTTT
NA	TRBD1	TRBV4-2	15	TRBJ2-4	CASSQDASDRVLQYF	TGTGCCAGCAGCCAAGATGCGTCGGACAGGGTTCTCCAGTACTTC
NA	TRBD1	TRBV7-3	16	TRBJ1-1	CASSLTGQGVGTEAFF	TGTGCCAGCAGCTTAACGGGACAGGGGGTTGGCACTGAAGCTTTCTTT
NA	NA	TRBV9	16	TRBJ1-6	CASSVGWPPINSPLHF	TGTGCCAGCAGCGTAGGTTGGCCGCCCATTAATTCACCCCTCCACTTT
NA	TRBD2	TRBV6-5	14	TRBJ2-3	CASLAGDYTDTQYF	TGTGCGAGCCTAGCGGGGGATTACACAGATACGCAGTATTTT
NA	TRBD1	TRBV19	16	TRBJ1-1	CASAGGRGDANTEAFF	TGTGCCAGTGCAGGGGGCAGGGGGGATGCGAACACTGAAGCTTTCTTT
NA	NA	TRBV5-1	17	TRBJ2-3	CASSLGAQGSGTDTQYF	TGCGCCAGCAGCTTGGGGGCCCAGGGTTCCGGCACAGATACGCAGTATTTT
NA	TRBD1	TRBV5-6	14	TRBJ1-2	CASSPGGSGYGYTF	TGTGCCAGCAGTCCAGGGGGCTCGGGATATGGCTACACCTTC
NA	TRBD1	TRBV7-3	15	TRBJ2-1	CASSSGQGLYNEQFF	TGTGCCAGCAGCTCCGGACAGGGACTGTACAATGAGCAGTTCTTC
NA	NA	TRBV19	13	TRBJ2-2	CASRGLSTGELFF	TGTGCCAGTAGGGGCCTCAGCACCGGGGAGCTGTTTTTT
once	TRBD2	TRBV28	16	TRBJ2-3	CASSSGGRARADTQYF	TGTGCCAGCAGTAGTGGCGGGAGGGCCCGTGCAGATACGCAGTATTTT
NA	NA	TRBV30	12	TRBJ2-5	CAWLQGKKTQYF	TGTGCCTGGTTACAGGGTAAGAAGACCCAGTACTTC
NA	TRBD1	TRBV19	14	TRBJ2-7	CASSSTGMINEQYF	TGTGCCAGTAGCTCGACAGGGATGATAAACGAGCAGTACTTC
NA	NA	TRBV2	12	TRBJ1-1	CASKGDSTEAFF	TGTGCCAGCAAAGGGGATTCGACTGAAGCTTTCTTT
NA	TRBD2	TRBV5-6	16	TRBJ2-2	CASSFLTSGRGGELFF	TGTGCCAGCAGCTTTCTGACTAGCGGGAGAGGCGGGGAGCTGTTTTTT
NA	NA	TRBV6-5	12	TRBJ1-4	CATSRGNEKLFF	TGTGCCACCTCCAGAGGGAATGAAAAACTGTTTTTT
NA	TRBD2	TRBV5-4	15	TRBJ2-7	CASSLPGTNSYEQYF	TGTGCCAGCAGCTTGCCCGGGACTAACTCCTACGAGCAGTACTTC
NA	NA	TRBV30	13	TRBJ1-3	CAWDRGTGNTIYF	TGTGCCTGGGACAGAGGTACTGGAAACACCATATATTTT
few	TRBD1	TRBV5-1	15	TRBJ1-1	CASSARQGSATEAFF	TGCGCCAGCAGCGCACGACAGGGGTCGGCCACTGAAGCTTTCTTT
once	TRBD1	TRBV20-1	17	TRBJ2-3	CSASGGQGSTSTDTQYF	TGCAGTGCTAGTGGAGGACAGGGGTCTACCAGCACAGATACGCAGTATTTT
NA	TRBD1	TRBV11-1	15	TRBJ2-3	CASSFEGADRATQYF	TGTGCCAGCAGCTTCGAGGGGGCTGATCGGGCTACGCAGTATTTT
NA	TRBD2	TRBV7-9	16	TRBJ2-3	CASSLATAGATDTQYF	TGTGCCAGCAGCTTAGCCACAGCGGGGGCGACAGATACGCAGTATTTT
NA	TRBD2	TRBV6-4	14	TRBJ2-3	CASSDISGSDTQYF	TGTGCCAGCAGTGACATAAGCGGGAGCGATACGCAGTATTTT
NA	NA	TRBV12-3/TRBV12-4	13	TRBJ2-7	CASSLPGAYEQYF	TGTGCCAGCAGTTTACCAGGTGCCTACGAGCAGTACTTC
NA	TRBD1	TRBV7-9	17	TRBJ2-7	CASSSRDRGHSAYEQYF	TGTGCCAGCAGCTCCCGGGACAGGGGTCATTCTGCCTACGAGCAGTACTTC
NA	NA	TRBV27	16	TRBJ1-3	CASSFGSPSSGNTIYF	TGTGCCAGCAGTTTCGGTTCCCCGAGCTCTGGAAACACCATATATTTT
once	NA	TRBV2	15	TRBJ2-2	CASTKSTGSTGELFF	TGTGCCAGCACGAAGTCTACAGGGAGCACCGGGGAGCTGTTTTTT
few	TRBD2	TRBV6-1	20	TRBJ2-3	CASSANRGLAGGHSTDTQYF	TGTGCCAGCAGTGCCAACAGGGGACTAGCGGGAGGGCATTCCACAGATACGCAGTATTTT